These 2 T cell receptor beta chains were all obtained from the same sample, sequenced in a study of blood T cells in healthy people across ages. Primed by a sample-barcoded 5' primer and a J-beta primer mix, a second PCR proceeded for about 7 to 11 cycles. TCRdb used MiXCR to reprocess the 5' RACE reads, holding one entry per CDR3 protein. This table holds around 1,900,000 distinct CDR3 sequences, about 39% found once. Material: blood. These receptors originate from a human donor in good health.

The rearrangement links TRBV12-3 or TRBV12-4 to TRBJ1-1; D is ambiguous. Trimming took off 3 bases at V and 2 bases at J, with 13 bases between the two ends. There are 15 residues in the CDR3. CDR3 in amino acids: CASSFPQVGNTEAFF. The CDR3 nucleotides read TGTGCCAGCAGTTTCCCTCAGGTCGGTAACACTGAAGCTTTCTTT.

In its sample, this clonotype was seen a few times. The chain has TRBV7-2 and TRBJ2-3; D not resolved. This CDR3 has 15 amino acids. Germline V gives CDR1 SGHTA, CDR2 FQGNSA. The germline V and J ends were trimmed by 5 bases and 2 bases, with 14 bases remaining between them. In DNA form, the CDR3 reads TGTGCCAGCAGCCTCCCTGAAGGAGCCACAGATACGCAGTATTTT. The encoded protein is CASSLPEGATDTQYF.